Following are 13 T cell receptor beta chains from one sample sequenced in a study of CD8+ T cells in alopecia areata. Reverse transcription of extracted RNA yielded cDNA, which provided the sequencing template. Some clones are missing from TCRdb's copy, which holds only in-frame ones; the method was immunoSEQ multiplex PCR. The repertoire holds 160,000 or so clones, with roughly 65% as singletons. Described treatment: oral pan-JAK inhibitor, 5-10 mg twice daily. Here the sequenced sample was CD4+ T cells sorted from blood, taken at week 4, from a patient treated with tofacitinib. These receptors were collected from a human donor with alopecia areata.

This clone has a handful of counts. The V call is TRBV10-3, the J call TRBJ2-5; D gene ambiguous. Trimming took 1 base from V and 1 from J, leaving 1 base between them. Germline loops: CDR1 ENHRY, CDR2 SYGVKD. The CDR3 is made up of 12 amino acids. This CDR3 is CAISEFQETQYF. In DNA, the CDR3 is TGTGCCATCAGTGAGTTCCAAGAGACCCAGTACTTC.

This clone was picked up a small number of times. The germline gene is not matched at one end of the junction; a read error may be the cause. The V gene is TRBV7-9, the J gene TRBJ1-1; 7 bases agree with TRBD1. This CDR3 spans 14 amino acids. CDR1 and CDR2 (germline): SEHNR, FQNEAQ (reference sequence). CDR3 in amino acids: CASTLGQANTEAFF. The CDR3 DNA reads TGTGCCAGCACCTTAGGACAGGCGAACACTGAAGCTTTCTTT.

This chain joins TRBV7-9 and TRBJ2-5; weak D call: TRBD2 (5 bases). CDR3 length: 14 residues. V dropped 5 bases and J dropped 7 bases, with 17 bases sitting between them. Germline V CDR1 and CDR2: SEHNR, FQNEAQ (reference sequence). CDR3 in amino acids: CASSEPAPRGTQYF. The CDR3 coding sequence is TGTGCCAGCAGCGAACCGGCCCCTCGGGGGACCCAGTACTTC.

The genes are TRBV6-5 and TRBJ2-7, with TRBD1 matching 8 bases. The trim removed 9 bases at V and 5 bases at J, leaving 12 bases unmatched. In germline, CDR1 is MNHEY, CDR2 SVGAGI. This CDR3 has 14 amino acids. CDR3 loop: CASHQGARWDEQYF. The CDR3 DNA sequence: TGTGCCAGTCATCAGGGGGCCCGATGGGACGAGCAGTACTTC.

V is TRBV5-6 and J is TRBJ1-2, with D unclear. Germline-derived CDR1 and CDR2 are SGHDT and YYEEEE. CDR3 length equals 14 residues. With 6 bases removed from V and 6 bases from J, the gap between germline ends came to 18 bases. The CDR3 bases are TGTGCCAGCATCGCCTGGGATCGGGAACATGGCTACACCTTC. Protein sequence: CASIAWDREHGYTF.

The genes are TRBV30 and TRBJ2-7; D gene uncertain. The germline V gene encodes CDR1 GTSNPN and CDR2 SVGIG (reference sequence). CDR3 length: 16 amino acids. V was trimmed by 2 bases and J by 7 bases, leaving 24 bases between them. CDR3: CAWSSLRWSSFGEQYF. The CDR3 DNA reads as TGTGCCTGGAGTTCCCTCCGTTGGAGTAGCTTCGGGGAGCAGTACTTC.

The chain combines TRBV27 with TRBJ2-3; perhaps D is TRBD1 or TRBD2 (5 bases each). This CDR3 region has 14 residues. V shed 3 bases and J shed 4 bases, with 11 bases lying between them. CDR1 and CDR2 from the germline V gene are MNHEY and SMNVEV (reference sequence). The CDR3 spells CASSFRQGADTQYF. CDR3 nucleotides: TGTGCCAGCAGTTTCAGGCAGGGAGCAGATACGCAGTATTTT.

In this sample, this clone turned up once. This chain connects TRBV27 to TRBJ1-5; TRBD1 matches 7 bases. V shed 5 bases and J 5 bases; nucleotides not matched to a gene: 3. There are 13 residues in the CDR3. The germline V gene has CDR1 MNHEY and CDR2 SMNVEV (reference sequence). The CDR3 reads CASSPTGYQPQHF. The CDR3 DNA reads TGTGCCAGCAGTCCGACAGGGTATCAGCCCCAGCATTTT.

The CDR3 coding sequence is TGCAGCGTTGAAACACAGGGTTACGAGACCCAGTACTTC. This codes for CSVETQGYETQYF. This chain connects TRBV29-1 to TRBJ2-5; a weak D match, TRBD1 (6 bases). V dropped 2 bases and J dropped 5 bases, with 12 bases sitting between them. The CDR3 consists of 13 residues. The germline gives CDR1 SQVTM, CDR2 ANQGSEA.

The chain couples TRBV4-1 to TRBJ2-7; 11 bases fit TRBD2. The CDR3 is made up of 15 amino acids. After removal of 2 bases from V and 2 bases from J, the junction contained 2 bases not matched to a gene. CDR1 is MGHRA and CDR2 is YSYEKL in the germline V gene. The CDR3 nucleotides read TGCGCCAGCAGCCAACCACTAGCGGGGGCCTACGAGCAGTACTTC. Its protein product is CASSQPLAGAYEQYF.

This chain links TRBV18 with TRBJ2-7; 9 positions agree with TRBD1. In germline, CDR1 is KGHSH, CDR2 LQKENI. V was pared by 9 bases and J by 7 bases, with 7 bases of the junction left unmatched. The CDR3 runs to 12 residues. The CDR3 region is CASTRTGEEQYF. DNA of the CDR3: TGTGCCAGTACGAGGACAGGGGAAGAGCAGTACTTC. Using reference TRBV18 and TRBJ2-7 for the parts outside the CDR3, the full variable domain is NAGVMQNPRHLVRRRGQEARLRCSPMKGHSHVYWYRQLPEEGLKFMVYLQKENIIDESGMPKERFSAEFPKEGPSILRIQQVVRGDSAAYFCASTRTGEEQYFGPGTRLTVT.

This clone has more than one count but fewer than ten. Germline and junction disagree at one end, which may indicate a read error. V gene TRBV30 combines with J gene TRBJ1-2; 9 bases match TRBD1. The germline gives CDR1 GTSNPN, CDR2 SVGIG (reference sequence). The CDR3 spans 13 residues. The CDR3 protein is CARRGQGRAGYTF. CDR3 DNA sequence: TGTGCCCGGAGGGGACAGGGCCGGGCCGGCTACACCTTC.

CDR3 sequence (DNA): TGTGCCAGCAGCTTTAACAGGGACCCTCTCTCACCCCTCCACTTT. Amino acids: CASSFNRDPLSPLHF. This chain joins TRBV7-8 and TRBJ1-6; weak D call: TRBD1 (6 bases). Between the trimmed V and J ends, which lost 3 bases and 10 bases, there was a span of 16 bases. The CDR3 has 15 residues. Germline V lookup: CDR1 SGHVS, CDR2 FQNEAQ.